Below are 10 T cell receptor beta chains sequenced from a single sample in a study of shared clonotypes between healthy human individuals. Generated by immunoSEQ multiplex PCR, the TCRdb table keeps only in-frame clones and is missing some. Of approximately 1.5 million clones in the sample, 97% to 99% were seen once. Sequenced: naive CD4+ T cells sorted from blood. Subset reported: CD45RA+ positively selected. The receptors originated from a man aged 30-40 years in good health.

This chain connects TRBV5-1 to TRBJ2-2; 8 bases match TRBD1. The CDR3 consists of 13 residues. The V gene's germline CDR1 is SGHRS and CDR2 YFSETQ. V trimming: 6 bases; J trimming: 7 bases; junction bases outside the gene matches: 5. CDR3 loop: CASKLTGGGELFF. DNA for the CDR3: TGCGCCAGCAAACTAACAGGGGGCGGGGAGCTGTTTTTT.

The chain joins TRBV7-3 to TRBJ2-5, with D perhaps TRBD2 (5 bases). CDR1 is SGHTA and CDR2 is FQGTGA in the germline V gene. The CDR3 spans 14 residues. V lost 2 bases to trimming and J lost 4 bases, with 11 bases between them. CDR3: CASSLSPSLETQYF. The CDR3 DNA sequence: TGTGCCAGCAGCTTATCTCCTAGCCTAGAGACCCAGTACTTC.

V is TRBV29-1 and J is TRBJ2-3, with D maybe TRBD1 (5 bases). CDR3 length equals 12 residues. The V end was cut by 6 bases, the J end by 4 bases, with 11 bases between. The germline V gene has CDR1 SQVTM and CDR2 ANQGSEA. The CDR3 coding sequence is TGCAGCGTACACAGGTTTTCAGATACGCAGTATTTT. Its protein product is CSVHRFSDTQYF.

J is TRBJ2-3 and V is TRBV9, with 9 bases lining up with TRBD1. The CDR3 totals 16 residues. CDR1 is SGDLS, CDR2 YYNGEE, per germline. V lost 3 bases and J lost 0; bases outside the gene matches: 5. CDR3 sequence: CASSGTGGVSTDTQYF. The CDR3 DNA sequence: TGTGCCAGCAGCGGAACAGGGGGCGTTAGCACAGATACGCAGTATTTT.

V usage is TRBV5-1 and J usage is TRBJ2-3; 9 nucleotides match TRBD2. J gave up 4 bases and V 4 bases, and 10 bases lay outside the gene matches. CDR1 is SGHRS and CDR2 is YFSETQ in the germline V gene. CDR3 size: 16 residues. The CDR3 sequence: CASSMALAGVADTQYF. CDR3 bases: TGCGCCAGCAGCATGGCTTTAGCGGGAGTGGCAGATACGCAGTATTTT. The whole variable domain, filled in from reference TRBV5-1 and TRBJ2-3, reads KAGVTQTPRYLIKTRGQQVTLSCSPISGHRSVSWYQQTPGQGLQFLFEYFSETQRNKGNFPGRFSGRQFSNSRSEMNVSTLELGDSALYLCASSMALAGVADTQYFGPGTRLTVL.

CDR3 sequence reads: CASQGGTGELFF. The CDR3 region has the DNA TGTGCCAGCCAGGGCGGCACCGGGGAGCTGTTTTTT. This sequence joins TRBV7-9 and TRBJ2-2; D possibly corresponds to TRBD1 (5 bases). This CDR3 contains 12 residues. Deletions cut 8 bases from V and 4 bases from J, with 8 bases between. Germline CDR1 is SEHNR and CDR2 is FQNEAQ (reference sequence).

J is TRBJ2-3 and V is TRBV5-5; TRBD2 matches at 9 bases. V lost 4 bases to trimming and J lost 0 bases; unmatched junction nucleotides: 6. Germline V gives CDR1 SGHKS, CDR2 YYEKEE (reference sequence). The CDR3 has 16 residues. In nucleotides, the CDR3 is TGTGCCAGCAGCATCCCTAGCGGGGTTAGCACAGATACGCAGTATTTT. It codes for CASSIPSGVSTDTQYF.

The chain joins TRBV28 to TRBJ2-7; 9 bases fit TRBD2. The CDR3 is 14 residues long. The ends lost 2 bases at V and 5 bases at J; junction bases unmatched: 4. From germline, CDR1 is MDHEN and CDR2 SYDVKM. CDR3 nucleotide sequence: TGTGCCAGCAGTTTACTAGCGGGAAGTAACGAGCAGTACTTC. Protein: CASSLLAGSNEQYF. Together with reference TRBV28 and TRBJ2-7, the CDR3 gives the full variable domain: DVKVTQSSRYLVKRTGEKVFLECVQDMDHENMFWYRQDPGLGLRLIYFSYDVKMKEKGDIPEGYSVSREKKERFSLILESASTNQTSMYLCASSLLAGSNEQYFGPGTRLTVT.

The chain joins TRBV18 to TRBJ2-5; perhaps TRBD1 as D (5 bases). Germline V gene data show CDR1 as KGHSH and CDR2 as LQKENI. Trimming shortened V by 1 base and J by 5 bases, and 23 bases separated the two germline ends. The CDR3 extends over 18 amino acids. The CDR3: CASSPLAREGAQGETQYF. CDR3 nucleotide sequence: TGTGCCAGCTCACCACTTGCCCGAGAAGGGGCGCAAGGGGAGACCCAGTACTTC.

The chain links TRBV27 to TRBJ2-7; D may be TRBD1 (6 bases). The CDR3 length is 16 residues. Trimming removed 1 base from V and 2 bases from J, with 15 bases in between. Germline lookup yields CDR1 MNHEY and CDR2 SMNVEV (reference sequence). CDR3: CASSLFQGRPPYEQYF. Written as DNA, the CDR3 is TGTGCCAGCAGTTTATTCCAGGGGCGACCGCCCTACGAGCAGTACTTC.